This T cell receptor beta chain was identified in a study of molecular identifiers for immune sequencing clone quantification. Using its own MiXCR run on the PCR reads, TCRdb lists one record per CDR3 protein. This table holds 400,000 to 600,000 distinct CDR3 sequences, about 25% found once. The V gene's germline CDR1 is SEHNR and CDR2 FQNEAQ (reference sequence). The CDR3 contains 15 residues. J lost 2 bases, V lost 5 bases, and 5 bases had no gene match. The specimen sequenced was naive CD8+ T cells from blood, with Jurkat cell RNA spiked in. As for subset: FACS-sorted CD8+CD4-CCR7+CD45RA+ naive T cells. This chain joins TRBV7-9 and TRBJ1-4; 7 bases fit TRBD1. The receptor comes from a human donor in good health. Some libraries in this study had Jurkat cell RNA spiked in. The CDR3 reads CASSGQEATNEKLFF. In DNA form, the CDR3 reads TGTGCCAGCAGCGGACAGGAGGCTACTAATGAAAAACTGTTTTTT.